The 10 T cell receptor beta chains given below trace back to one sample, sequenced in a study of graft-versus-host responses after intestinal transplantation. These receptors are not linked to any known antigen. Some clones are missing from TCRdb's copy, which holds only in-frame ones; the method was immunoSEQ multiplex PCR. The top ten hold more than 0.095% of the sample, which has about 120,000 clones, 85% to 95% seen once. The starting material was unstimulated CD4+ T cells sorted from spleen or lymph node cells, obtained before intestinal transplant. All receptors derive from a human donor who received an intestinal transplant.

This clone was seen once. The V call is TRBV6-1, the J call TRBJ1-5, with D possibly matching TRBD1 (5 bases). CDR1 is MNHNS and CDR2 is SASEGT in the germline V gene. Trimming stripped 4 bases from V and 11 bases from J, with 12 bases between. This CDR3 spans 12 amino acids. CDR3 bases: TGTGCCAGCAGTGCCATTGGGGGGGCCCAGCATTTT. This encodes CASSAIGGAQHF.

The J gene is TRBJ1-2, the V gene TRBV6-5; a possible D gene is TRBD1 (6 bases). The CDR3 is made up of 12 amino acids. Per the germline V gene, CDR1 is MNHEY and CDR2 is SVGAGI. V was cut by 5 bases and J by 6 bases, with 10 bases left in between. The CDR3 DNA reads as TGTGCCAGCAGTAAAAACAGGGATGGCTACACCTTC. Translation: CASSKNRDGYTF.

The rearrangement uses TRBV5-1 and TRBJ2-5; a weak D match, TRBD2 (6 bases). V was clipped by 1 base and J by 5 bases, with 12 bases between them. In germline, CDR1 is SGHRS, CDR2 YFSETQ. The CDR3 length is 14 residues. The CDR3: CASSLRAGRETQYF. In nucleotides, the CDR3 is TGCGCCAGCAGCTTGAGGGCAGGGAGGGAGACCCAGTACTTC.

The chain recombines TRBV2 with TRBJ2-1; the D gene is possibly TRBD1 (8 bases). The CDR3 contains 19 residues. The germline CDR1 and CDR2 sequences are SNHLY and FYNNEI. V shed 6 bases and J shed 8 bases, with 32 bases lying between them. The CDR3 sequence is CASSVFPGGRLAARYEQFF. The CDR3 nucleotides are TGTGCCAGCAGCGTCTTTCCAGGGGGCAGACTAGCCGCCCGCTATGAGCAGTTCTTC.

The rearrangement joins TRBV6-1 to TRBJ2-5; 10 positions match TRBD2. This CDR3 is built from 14 residues. The V and J ends lost 5 bases and 5 bases, in that order; junction bases with no gene match: 5. CDR1 is MNHNS and CDR2 is SASEGT in the germline V gene. CDR3 region: CASSRAGGPETQYF. As DNA, the CDR3 is TGTGCCAGCAGTCGAGCGGGAGGGCCGGAGACCCAGTACTTC.

The CDR3 DNA is TGTGCCAGCAGCGTAGGTAGCGGGAGGGCGTCCTACGAGCAGTACTTC. This translates into CASSVGSGRASYEQYF. This sequence joins TRBV9 and TRBJ2-7, with 11 bases aligning to TRBD2. The CDR3 extends over 16 amino acids. V shed 0 bases and J 1 base; nucleotides not matched to a gene: 3. Germline loops: CDR1 SGDLS, CDR2 YYNGEE.

J is TRBJ2-1 and V is TRBV10-1; tentatively, D is TRBD1 (6 bases). The CDR3 covers 14 residues. Germline CDR1 WNHNN, CDR2 SYGVQD (reference sequence). CDR3: CAGRRDILLGEQFF. CDR3 sequence (DNA): TGCGCTGGAAGAAGGGACATATTATTAGGGGAGCAGTTCTTC.

This chain joins TRBV25-1 and TRBJ2-2; 9 bases align to TRBD1. V shed 0 bases, J shed 5 bases, and the junction held 4 bases outside the gene matches. Germline lookup yields CDR1 MGHDK and CDR2 SYGVNS. This CDR3 is built from 16 residues. This CDR3 reads CASSEYGTGRTGELFF. The CDR3 DNA is TGTGCCAGCAGTGAATATGGGACAGGGCGTACCGGGGAGCTGTTTTTT.

The chain recombines TRBV14 with TRBJ2-2; TRBD2 matches 8 bases. With V trimmed by 1 base and J by 6 bases, 10 bases remained unmatched. Germline CDR1 reads SGHDN; CDR2 reads FVKESK. The CDR3 loop spans 17 amino acids. The CDR3 DNA sequence: TGTGCCAGCAGCCAAGGCCTAACTAGCGGTTACCCCGGGGAGCTGTTTTTT. Amino acids: CASSQGLTSGYPGELFF.

The rearrangement links TRBV7-9 to TRBJ2-7, with a weak D call TRBD1 (6 bases). Trimming cost V 1 base and J 12 bases, with 13 bases left between them. Germline lookup yields CDR1 SEHNR and CDR2 FQNEAQ (reference sequence). There are 12 residues in the CDR3. DNA for the CDR3: TGTGCCAGCAGCTTAGGAGGCCAGGGGTTGTACTTC. It translates to CASSLGGQGLYF.